Below are 32 T cell receptor beta chains sequenced from a single sample in a study of T cells in Graves' hyperthyroidism and ophthalmopathy. TCR beta CDR3 regions were amplified from RNA transcripts. The HTBI primer set drove a first-round RT-PCR of the TCR CDR3. Each CDR3 protein is one row after TCRdb ran MiXCR on the multiplex PCR reads. This table has more than 550,000 distinct CDR3 sequences, 17% appearing once. What was sequenced was blood. These TCRs come from a man aged 50-59 years with Graves' hyperthyroidism.

V is TRBV30 and J is TRBJ2-2; no clear D gene. The CDR3 has 14 amino acids. The germline V and J ends were trimmed by 0 bases and 6 bases, with 11 bases remaining between them. CDR1 is GTSNPN, CDR2 SVGIG, per germline (reference sequence). As DNA, the CDR3 is TGTGCCTGGAGTGTACTATACGCATCCGGGGAGCTGTTTTTT. This codes for CAWSVLYASGELFF.

This clonotype was counted many times. This sequence joins TRBV5-1 and TRBJ2-1; the match to TRBD1 covers 9 bases. Germline V lookup: CDR1 SGHRS, CDR2 YFSETQ. CDR3 length: 15 amino acids. With V trimmed by 2 bases and J by 8 bases, 8 bases remained unmatched. CDR3 amino acids: CASSLTGGSGYEQFF. DNA of the CDR3: TGCGCCAGCAGCTTAACAGGGGGCTCCGGCTATGAGCAGTTCTTC.

V and J are TRBV13 and TRBJ1-2; D unresolved. The V gene lost 5 bases and the J gene lost 0 bases, with 10 bases spanning the gap. The CDR3 sequence is 14 residues long. From germline, CDR1 is PRHDT and CDR2 FYEKMQ (reference sequence). In DNA, the CDR3 is TGTGCCAGCAGCCTCTTAAGGTCTAACTATGGCTACACCTTC. Protein: CASSLLRSNYGYTF.

This clonotype was observed a handful of times. This chain joins TRBV19 and TRBJ1-5; D is possibly TRBD1 (5 bases). The CDR3 has 15 residues. CDR1 is LNHDA, CDR2 SQIVND, per germline (reference sequence). V lost 4 bases and J 5 bases, leaving 15 bases between the germline ends. CDR3 amino acids: CASSKWDGRDQPQHF. The CDR3 region has the DNA TGTGCCAGTAGTAAATGGGACGGGCGGGATCAGCCCCAGCATTTT.

The chain uses TRBV4-1 and TRBJ2-2; D not certain. The germline V gene encodes CDR1 MGHRA and CDR2 YSYEKL. Deletions cut 4 bases from V and 4 bases from J, with 13 bases between. The CDR3 covers 15 residues. The CDR3 sequence: CASSPTRVGTGELFF. The DNA for the CDR3 is TGCGCCAGCAGCCCGACAAGGGTGGGCACCGGGGAGCTGTTTTTT.

The chain employs TRBV25-1 and TRBJ2-7; the D gene is possibly TRBD2 (6 bases). The CDR3 extends over 17 amino acids. Germline loops: CDR1 MGHDK, CDR2 SYGVNS. V lost 3 bases to trimming and J lost 0 bases, with 18 bases between them. In DNA form, the CDR3 reads TGTGCCAGCAGTGATGAGGCCGGGCGGGGCTTCTCCTACGAGCAGTACTTC. Residues: CASSDEAGRGFSYEQYF.

This clonotype was counted many times. The rearrangement uses TRBV7-2 and TRBJ2-1; 10 positions match TRBD2. Germline lookup yields CDR1 SGHTA and CDR2 FQGNSA. CDR3 length equals 17 residues. V lost 2 bases and J lost 5; bases outside the gene matches: 9. The CDR3 is CASSLYPSGSPNNEQFF. The CDR3 DNA reads TGTGCCAGCAGCTTATACCCTAGCGGGAGTCCTAACAATGAGCAGTTCTTC.

This clonotype has a count of ten or more. The J gene is TRBJ2-2, the V gene TRBV19, with TRBD2 matching over 8 bases. From germline, CDR1 is LNHDA and CDR2 SQIVND (reference sequence). This CDR3 has 17 amino acids. Unmatched junction bases numbered 12, after V lost 5 bases and J lost 4 bases. CDR3 loop: CASSPPMASGGTGELFF. The CDR3 DNA follows: TGTGCCAGTAGTCCACCGATGGCCAGCGGGGGCACCGGGGAGCTGTTTTTT.

This clonotype was detected ten times or more. CDR3 region: CASSPGTAGSYEQYF. CDR3 sequence (DNA): TGTGCCAGCAGCCCCGGGACAGCCGGCTCCTACGAGCAGTACTTC. The chain has TRBV7-9 and TRBJ2-7; the match to TRBD1 covers 7 bases. Germline V lookup: CDR1 SEHNR, CDR2 FQNEAQ (reference sequence). V dropped 5 bases and J dropped 0; count of bases not matched to a gene: 7. The length of the CDR3 is 15 residues.

There are a few counts of this clonotype. This rearrangement joins TRBV19 to TRBJ2-3; TRBD2 might be the D (6 bases). The CDR3 is 15 residues long. The germline V gene encodes CDR1 LNHDA and CDR2 SQIVND (reference sequence). V lost 7 bases to trimming and J lost 0 bases, with 14 bases between them. CDR3 nucleotide sequence: TGTGCCAGTAAGTGGGCGGGAACTAGCACAGATACGCAGTATTTT. This sequence encodes CASKWAGTSTDTQYF.

J is TRBJ2-5 and V is TRBV2; the D call may be TRBD1 or TRBD2 (7 bases each). CDR3 length equals 13 residues. Trimming cost V 7 bases and J 2 bases, with 11 bases left between them. The germline V gene has CDR1 SNHLY and CDR2 FYNNEI. This CDR3 reads CASMQGGQETQYF. The CDR3, as DNA: TGTGCCAGCATGCAGGGGGGGCAAGAGACCCAGTACTTC. Using reference TRBV2 and TRBJ2-5 for the parts outside the CDR3, the full variable domain is EPEVTQTPSHQVTQMGQEVILRCVPISNHLYFYWYRQILGQKVEFLVSFYNNEISEKSEIFDDQFSVERPDGSNFTLKIRSTKLEDSAMYFCASMQGGQETQYFGPGTRLLVL.

This chain joins TRBV9 and TRBJ2-6; 11 bases are a match to TRBD1. The trim removed 4 bases at V and 2 bases at J, leaving 2 bases unmatched. CDR1 is SGDLS and CDR2 is YYNGEE in the germline V gene. This CDR3 comprises 16 residues. This CDR3 is CASSMGQGAGANVLTF. CDR3 DNA: TGTGCCAGCAGCATGGGACAGGGGGCTGGGGCCAACGTCCTGACTTTC.

This clonotype was recorded only once. One junction end does not reproduce the germline sequence, and a read error may be involved. The rearrangement links TRBV7-9 to TRBJ1-4; D remains ambiguous. From germline, CDR1 is SEHNR and CDR2 FQNEAQ (reference sequence). This CDR3 has 15 residues. This chain's CDR3 is CASSPNPATNEKLFF. The CDR3 DNA reads as TGCGCCAGCAGCCCTAACCCCGCAACTAATGAAAAACTGTTTTTT.

This clonotype occurred many times. The V and J genes are TRBV7-8 and TRBJ2-3; a possible D gene is TRBD1 (5 bases). V lost 6 bases and J lost 2, with 12 bases in between. The CDR3 runs to 14 residues. Germline assignment: CDR1 SGHVS and CDR2 FQNEAQ. In DNA form, the CDR3 reads TGTGCCAGCAGTTTCAGGGCCCACACAGATACGCAGTATTTT. Translated: CASSFRAHTDTQYF.

The genes are TRBV9 and TRBJ2-2; 7 bases are shared with TRBD1. V dropped 3 bases and J dropped 2; count of bases not matched to a gene: 7. The CDR3 covers 16 residues. Germline-derived CDR1 and CDR2 are SGDLS and YYNGEE. DNA for the CDR3: TGTGCCAGCAGCGCCGGGACAGCCCCAAACACCGGGGAGCTGTTTTTT. Its protein product is CASSAGTAPNTGELFF.

V is TRBV27 and J is TRBJ1-5; 8 bases fit TRBD1. Looked up from germline, CDR1 is MNHEY and CDR2 is SMNVEV (reference sequence). The ends lost 8 bases at V and 6 bases at J; junction bases unmatched: 9. This CDR3 is built from 14 residues. The CDR3 protein is CASRPGGQAQPQHF. CDR3 DNA sequence: TGTGCCAGCCGACCGGGGGGACAGGCTCAGCCCCAGCATTTT.

The genes are TRBV30 and TRBJ2-7, with 8 bases fitting TRBD2. The CDR3 has 15 amino acids. The V segment lost 2 bases and the J segment 2 bases; nucleotides outside the gene matches: 8. CDR1 is GTSNPN and CDR2 is SVGIG in the germline V gene (reference sequence). The CDR3 coding sequence is TGTGCCTGGAGTACTATAGCGGGAAGCCCCTACGAGCAGTACTTC. Translated, it gives CAWSTIAGSPYEQYF.

The chain recombines TRBV10-3 with TRBJ1-6; 7 bases align to TRBD1. Trimming at V came to 0 bases and at J to 7 bases, leaving 12 bases not matched to a gene. Germline CDR1 reads ENHRY; CDR2 reads SYGVKD. The CDR3 spans 18 residues. CDR3 in DNA: TGTGCCATCAGTGAGTCGAATAGGGGGCTGGCGGCCAATTCACCCCTCCACTTT. As protein: CAISESNRGLAANSPLHF.

The rearrangement uses TRBV11-2 and TRBJ1-2; 8 nucleotides match TRBD1. Germline V gives CDR1 SGHAT, CDR2 FQNNGV. J lost 3 bases, V lost 3 bases, and 3 bases had no gene match. The CDR3 is 14 residues long. CDR3 region: CASSLATGDYGYTF. CDR3 in DNA: TGTGCCAGCAGCTTGGCGACAGGGGACTATGGCTACACCTTC.

This clonotype was seen more than once but under ten times. Mismatch with germline at one junction end may stem from a read error. The chain is built from TRBV27 and TRBJ2-2; D possibly corresponds to TRBD2 (6 bases). This CDR3 has 14 residues. Germline V CDR1 and CDR2: MNHEY, SMNVEV (reference sequence). CDR3 sequence reads: CANSFHGGTGELFF. CDR3 DNA: TGTGCCAACAGTTTTCACGGGGGCACCGGGGAGCTGTTTTTT.

This clonotype has ten or more counts. The chain recombines TRBV19 with TRBJ2-7; D is perhaps TRBD1 (6 bases). V was shortened by 7 bases and J by 4 bases, with 17 bases between the two germline ends. CDR3 size: 14 residues. In germline, CDR1 is LNHDA, CDR2 SQIVND (reference sequence). The CDR3 DNA reads as TGTGCCAGTACTACATCCCTCGGACAGTACGAGCAGTACTTC. Translation: CASTTSLGQYEQYF.

The chain recombines TRBV11-2 with TRBJ1-2; the D gene is possibly TRBD1 (5 bases). Trimming shortened V by 1 base and J by 13 bases, and 13 bases separated the two germline ends. Per germline, CDR1 SGHAT and CDR2 FQNNGV. The CDR3 totals 12 residues. CDR3 nucleotide sequence: TGTGCCAGCAGCTTAGGAAGTGGGGCGTTCACCTTC. Amino acids: CASSLGSGAFTF.

This chain links TRBV18 with TRBJ1-2; a possible D gene is TRBD1 (5 bases). CDR1 and CDR2 from the germline V gene are KGHSH and LQKENI. CDR3 length: 15 amino acids. Trimming removed 6 bases from V and 7 bases from J, with 21 bases in between. CDR3 protein: CASSKGAGPSSGYTF. The CDR3 nucleotides read TGTGCCAGCTCCAAAGGGGCAGGCCCTAGTAGTGGCTACACCTTC.

At least ten counts were recorded for this clonotype. The DNA of the CDR3 is TGCGCCAGCAGCTTGGCGTCACCCAGCCAAGAGACCCAGTACTTC. This codes for CASSLASPSQETQYF. The rearrangement joins TRBV5-1 to TRBJ2-5; no clear D gene. CDR3 length: 15 residues. V was shortened by 0 bases and J by 1 base, with 10 bases between the two germline ends. Germline V lookup: CDR1 SGHRS, CDR2 YFSETQ.

This clonotype was seen many times. This chain links TRBV30 with TRBJ2-7, with D maybe TRBD2 (6 bases). Trimming pared 0 bases from V and 5 bases from J, leaving 17 bases between. This CDR3 has 15 amino acids. Germline lookup yields CDR1 GTSNPN and CDR2 SVGIG (reference sequence). CDR3 nucleotides: TGTGCCTGGAGTGTACTGGAGAGGGACTTCGACGAGCAGTACTTC. This gives the protein CAWSVLERDFDEQYF.

Notes on this clonotype: Sequence at one end of the junction differs from germline and may be a read error. V gene TRBV28 combines with J gene TRBJ2-7; TRBD2 aligns across 8 bases. CDR3 length: 14 amino acids. In germline, CDR1 is MDHEN, CDR2 SYDVKM. The CDR3, as DNA: TGTGCCAGCAGTTTCGGGAGGGCCTCCTACGGGCAGTACTTC. Protein product: CASSFGRASYGQYF.

This clonotype occurred many times. The chain carries TRBV24-1 and TRBJ2-2; no clear D. The CDR3 runs to 16 residues. The germline gives CDR1 KGHDR, CDR2 SFDVKD. V was trimmed by 11 bases and J by 2 bases, leaving 20 bases between them. The chain's CDR3 is CANPSGLGDNTGELFF. The CDR3 coding sequence is TGTGCCAACCCCTCTGGCCTGGGCGACAACACCGGGGAGCTGTTTTTT.

This clonotype was recorded many times. Written as DNA, the CDR3 is TGTGCCAGCAGACCCCAGACAGGGGGCGGCGGCTACACCTTC. Its protein is CASRPQTGGGGYTF. The V and J genes are TRBV28 and TRBJ1-2; 10 bases are shared with TRBD1. CDR1 is MDHEN and CDR2 is SYDVKM in the germline V gene. Trimming removed 6 bases from V and 8 bases from J; junction bases left unmatched: 9. This CDR3 has 14 residues.

This clonotype was found many times. The rearrangement links TRBV28 to TRBJ2-5, with 13 positions matching TRBD2. CDR1 is MDHEN, CDR2 SYDVKM, per germline. The J segment lost 6 bases and the V segment lost 3 bases, leaving 7 bases of the junction unmatched. The CDR3 has 16 residues. This chain's CDR3 is CASSFQGTSGTKTQYF. The CDR3 DNA reads TGTGCCAGCAGTTTCCAAGGGACTAGCGGGACTAAGACCCAGTACTTC.

This clonotype appeared many times. The chain carries TRBV11-2 and TRBJ2-7, with TRBD2 as a possible D gene (6 bases). Looked up from germline, CDR1 is SGHAT and CDR2 is FQNNGV. The CDR3 loop spans 15 amino acids. Deletions cut 5 bases from V and 4 bases from J, with 18 bases between. Here the CDR3 reads CASSPDPGALYEQYF. CDR3 sequence (DNA): TGTGCCAGCAGCCCGGATCCGGGAGCTCTGTACGAGCAGTACTTC.

This sequence joins TRBV6-1 and TRBJ1-5; D perhaps matches TRBD1 (5 bases). V was cut by 8 bases and J by 2 bases, with 7 bases left in between. The CDR3 has 12 residues. Per the germline V gene, CDR1 is MNHNS and CDR2 is SASEGT. The CDR3 nucleotides are TGTGCCAGCTGGGGACGCAATCAGCCCCAGCATTTT. This encodes CASWGRNQPQHF.

This clonotype was recorded many times. The chain combines TRBV27 with TRBJ1-4; D may be TRBD1 (5 bases). Trimming stripped 6 bases from V and 8 bases from J, with 19 bases between. Germline V CDR1 and CDR2: MNHEY, SMNVEV (reference sequence). This CDR3 has 15 amino acids. The CDR3 sequence is CASRPPKEGREKLFF. The DNA of the CDR3 is TGTGCCAGCAGGCCGCCGAAGGAGGGGAGGGAAAAACTGTTTTTT.